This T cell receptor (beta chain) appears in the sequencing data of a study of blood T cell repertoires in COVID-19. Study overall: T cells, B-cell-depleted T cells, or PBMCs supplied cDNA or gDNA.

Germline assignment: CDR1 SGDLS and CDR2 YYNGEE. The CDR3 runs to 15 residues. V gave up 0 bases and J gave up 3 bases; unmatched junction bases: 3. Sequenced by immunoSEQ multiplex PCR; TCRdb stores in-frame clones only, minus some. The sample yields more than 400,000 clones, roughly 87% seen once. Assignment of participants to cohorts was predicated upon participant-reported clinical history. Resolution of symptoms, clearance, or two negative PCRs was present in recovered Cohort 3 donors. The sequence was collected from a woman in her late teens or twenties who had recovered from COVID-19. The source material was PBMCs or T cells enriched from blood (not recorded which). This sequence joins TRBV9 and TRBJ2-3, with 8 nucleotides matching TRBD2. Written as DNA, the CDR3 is TGTGCCAGCAGCGTAGAGGCGGGGGGTACAGATACGCAGTATTTT. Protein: CASSVEAGGTDTQYF.